One T cell receptor (beta chain) is described in this entry. Antigen unknown. CDR1 is MGHRA, CDR2 YSYEKL, per germline. The CDR3 loop spans 17 amino acids. The UMIs contained a 6-nucleotide sample barcode. They were added by template switching during cDNA synthesis. TCRdb reprocessed the 5' RACE reads and keeps a single row for each CDR3 protein, giving no DNA. The sample table sets out under 200,000 distinct CDR3 sequences. The data belong to a study of monozygotic twins with inflammatory bowel disease. Points from the study as a whole: Clonotypes shared with others were fewer in IBD patients than in healthy twins, especially with disease activity. There were differing immunosuppressive treatments, which may have added variability to patient repertoires. Healthy co-twins, by inverse Simpson, had higher TCRbeta diversity than their siblings with IBD.

This sequence was found in a human donor with ulcerative colitis or Crohn's disease, or a healthy co-twin of an affected twin (not recorded which). V is TRBV4-1 and J is TRBJ1-3; TCRdb names TRBD1, which stays unverified in the absence of DNA. The sequencing input was blood. The CDR3 sequence is CASSRRRTGEGGNTIYF.